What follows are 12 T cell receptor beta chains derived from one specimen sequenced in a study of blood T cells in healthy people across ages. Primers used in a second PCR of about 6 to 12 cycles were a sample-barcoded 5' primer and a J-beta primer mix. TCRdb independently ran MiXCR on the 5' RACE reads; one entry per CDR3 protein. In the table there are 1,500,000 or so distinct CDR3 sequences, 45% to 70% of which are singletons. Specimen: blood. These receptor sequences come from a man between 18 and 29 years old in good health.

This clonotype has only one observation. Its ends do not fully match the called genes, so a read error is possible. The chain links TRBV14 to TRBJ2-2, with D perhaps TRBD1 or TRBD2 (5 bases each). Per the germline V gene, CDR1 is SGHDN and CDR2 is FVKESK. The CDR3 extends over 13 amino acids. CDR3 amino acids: CASSHGATGELFF. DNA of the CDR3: TGTGCCAGCAGCCACGGGGCCACCGGGGAGTTGTTTTTT. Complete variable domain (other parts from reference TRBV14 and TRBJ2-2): EAGVTQFPSHSVIEKGQTVTLRCDPISGHDNLYWYRRVMGKEIKFLLHFVKESKQDESGMPNNRFLAERTGGTYSTLKVQPAELEDSGVYFCASSHGATGELFFGEGSRLTVL.

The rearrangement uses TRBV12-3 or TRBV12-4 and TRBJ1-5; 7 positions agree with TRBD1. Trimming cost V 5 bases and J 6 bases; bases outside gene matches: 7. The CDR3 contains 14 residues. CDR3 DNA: TGTGCCAGCAGTCCACAGGGGTCAGGTCAGCCCCAGCATTTT. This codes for CASSPQGSGQPQHF.

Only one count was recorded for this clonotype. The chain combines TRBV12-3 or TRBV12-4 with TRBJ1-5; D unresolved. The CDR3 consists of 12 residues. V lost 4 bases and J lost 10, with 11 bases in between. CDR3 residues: CASSWVSKPQHF. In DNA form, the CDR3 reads TGTGCCAGCAGTTGGGTATCGAAACCCCAGCATTTT.

The DNA of the CDR3 is TGTGCCAGCAGCCAAGGAAACAGGGCAGGCGAGCAGTACTTC. Its protein is CASSQGNRAGEQYF. The chain combines TRBV14 with TRBJ2-4, with D perhaps TRBD1 (6 bases). Judging by the DNA end, TRBJ2-7 fits better; the J call may be wrong. This CDR3 has 14 residues. In germline, CDR1 is SGHDN, CDR2 FVKESK.

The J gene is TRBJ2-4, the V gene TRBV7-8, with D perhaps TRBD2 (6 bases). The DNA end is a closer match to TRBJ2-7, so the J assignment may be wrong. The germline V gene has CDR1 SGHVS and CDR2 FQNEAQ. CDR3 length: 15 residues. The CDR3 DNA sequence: TGTGCCAGCAGCGCCACCAAGGGGACTGGGGACGAGCAGTACTTC. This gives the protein CASSATKGTGDEQYF.

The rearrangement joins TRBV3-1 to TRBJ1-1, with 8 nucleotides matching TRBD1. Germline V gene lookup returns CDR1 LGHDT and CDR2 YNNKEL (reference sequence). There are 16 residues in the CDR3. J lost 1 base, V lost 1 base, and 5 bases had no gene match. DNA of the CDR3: TGTGCCAGCAGCCAAGTCCCGGGGACAGGGAACACTGAAGCTTTCTTT. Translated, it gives CASSQVPGTGNTEAFF.

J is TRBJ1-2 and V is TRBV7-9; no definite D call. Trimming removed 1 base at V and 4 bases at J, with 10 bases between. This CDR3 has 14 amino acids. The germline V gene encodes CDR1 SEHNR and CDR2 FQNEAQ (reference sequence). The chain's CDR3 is CASSLGTRSYGYTF. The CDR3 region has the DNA TGTGCCAGCAGCTTAGGAACCCGTAGCTATGGCTACACCTTC.

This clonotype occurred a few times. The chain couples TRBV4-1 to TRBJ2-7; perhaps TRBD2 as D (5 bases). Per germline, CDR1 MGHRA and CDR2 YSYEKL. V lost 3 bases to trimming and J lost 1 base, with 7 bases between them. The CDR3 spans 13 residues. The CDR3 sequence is CASSQRVSYEQYF. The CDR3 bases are TGCGCCAGCAGCCAGAGGGTATCCTACGAGCAGTACTTC.

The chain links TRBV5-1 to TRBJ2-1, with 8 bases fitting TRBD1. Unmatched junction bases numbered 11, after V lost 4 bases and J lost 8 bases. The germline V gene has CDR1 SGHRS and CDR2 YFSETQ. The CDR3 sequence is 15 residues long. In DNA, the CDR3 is TGCGCCAGCAGCCAAGTCGGGACAGGTTATGATGAGCAGTTCTTC. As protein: CASSQVGTGYDEQFF.

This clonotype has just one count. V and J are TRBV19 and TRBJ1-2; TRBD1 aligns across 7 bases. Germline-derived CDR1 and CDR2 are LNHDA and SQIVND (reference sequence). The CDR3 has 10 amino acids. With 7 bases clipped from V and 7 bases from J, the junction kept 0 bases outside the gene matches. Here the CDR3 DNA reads TGTGCCAGTAAGGGGGCTGGCTACACCTTC. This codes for CASKGAGYTF.

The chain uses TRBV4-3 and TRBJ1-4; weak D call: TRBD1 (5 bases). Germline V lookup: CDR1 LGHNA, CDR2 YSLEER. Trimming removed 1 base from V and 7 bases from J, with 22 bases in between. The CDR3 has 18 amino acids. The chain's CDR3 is CASSQGGSSHNLIEKLFF. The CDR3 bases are TGCGCCAGCAGCCAAGGGGGGAGCTCACACAACTTGATTGAAAAACTGTTTTTT.

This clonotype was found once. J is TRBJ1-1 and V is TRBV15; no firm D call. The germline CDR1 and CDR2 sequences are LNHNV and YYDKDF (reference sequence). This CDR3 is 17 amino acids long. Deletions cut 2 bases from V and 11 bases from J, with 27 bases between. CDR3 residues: CATSRTPVKAEEEGAFF. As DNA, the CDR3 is TGTGCCACCAGCAGAACCCCTGTGAAGGCGGAAGAGGAAGGTGCTTTCTTT.